These 11 T cell receptor beta chains came from one sample sequenced in a study of blood T cell repertoires in COVID-19. Profiling relied on immunoSEQ multiplex PCR, and the TCRdb table lists in-frame clones only, not all of them. The sample holds 55,000 to 65,000 clones, approximately 90% seen once. What was sequenced was peripheral blood. Receptor source: a woman of 80 years or more with active COVID-19.

On this clone itself: Without the conserved terminal phenylalanine or tryptophan, this CDR3 likely stems from a read error. Because the CDR3's place on the DNA is in doubt, the DNA is left out and the CDR3 is given as listed by TCRdb. V gene TRBV3-1 (or the pseudogene TRBV3-2) combines with J gene TRBJ2-7; the table's D call, TRBD2, was not checked against the DNA. Germline V lookup: CDR1 LGHDT, CDR2 YNNKEL (reference sequence). Both ends counted, the CDR3 spans 12 residues. CDR3 protein: CASSQDWRRPGI.

The chain has TRBV5-8 and TRBJ1-2; 7 nucleotides agree with TRBD1. The germline V gene encodes CDR1 SGHTS and CDR2 YDEGEE. The V gene end was trimmed by 3 bases and the J gene end by 6 bases; junction bases not matched to a gene: 2. The CDR3 runs 12 residues. The CDR3 DNA follows: TGTGCCAGCAGCTGGGGGACAGATGGCTACACCTTC. Translating gives CASSWGTDGYTF.

The chain joins TRBV6-5 to TRBJ1-2, with 8 bases that match TRBD1. Trimming cost V 7 bases and J 7 bases; bases outside gene matches: 14. CDR1 is MNHEY, CDR2 SVGAGI, per germline. The CDR3 loop spans 15 amino acids. The CDR3: CASTPTRTGSFGYTF. The CDR3 DNA reads TGTGCCAGCACCCCCACCAGGACAGGGTCTTTTGGCTACACCTTC.

This clone is a singleton in its sample. The J gene is TRBJ2-3, the V gene TRBV27; 8 positions agree with TRBD1. The CDR3 length is 14 residues. With V trimmed by 5 bases and J by 3 bases, 4 bases remained unmatched. Germline V gene lookup returns CDR1 MNHEY and CDR2 SMNVEV (reference sequence). The CDR3 region is CASSGQGFTDTQYF. CDR3 DNA: TGTGCCAGCAGTGGACAGGGCTTTACAGATACGCAGTATTTT.

This clone was detected once. The chain carries TRBV5-4 and TRBJ1-2; 7 bases align to TRBD1. The V and J ends lost 0 bases and 1 base, in that order; junction bases with no gene match: 6. Germline assignment: CDR1 SGHNT and CDR2 YYREEE (reference sequence). The CDR3 is 16 residues long. The CDR3 DNA reads TGTGCCAGCAGCTTGGTGGGACAGTTAAGTAACTATGGCTACACCTTC. Its translation is CASSLVGQLSNYGYTF.

The chain couples TRBV5-1 to TRBJ2-5, with a tentative D call TRBD1 (6 bases). V was cut by 0 bases and J by 2 bases, with 8 bases left in between. Germline values: CDR1 SGHRS, CDR2 YFSETQ. The CDR3 loop spans 14 amino acids. The CDR3 sequence is CASSLVGAQETQYF. The CDR3 coding sequence is TGCGCCAGCAGCTTGGTGGGGGCACAAGAGACCCAGTACTTC. The variable domain in full, with the rest retrieved from reference TRBV5-1 and TRBJ2-5, is KAGVTQTPRYLIKTRGQQVTLSCSPISGHRSVSWYQQTPGQGLQFLFEYFSETQRNKGNFPGRFSGRQFSNSRSEMNVSTLELGDSALYLCASSLVGAQETQYFGPGTRLLVL.

The chain is built from TRBV4-1 and TRBJ2-3; 16 bases fit TRBD2. Losses at the gene ends were 4 bases for V and 2 bases for J; bases not matched to a gene: 6. CDR1 is MGHRA and CDR2 is YSYEKL in the germline V gene. The CDR3 runs to 18 residues. CDR3 in DNA: TGCGCCAGCAGCCTCGGGACTAGCGGGGGGGCGGACACAGATACGCAGTATTTT. It encodes CASSLGTSGGADTDTQYF.

The V gene is TRBV5-1, the J gene TRBJ2-3, with unresolved D. V was clipped by 0 bases and J by 0 bases, with 8 bases between them. The CDR3 totals 15 residues. Per the germline V gene, CDR1 is SGHRS and CDR2 is YFSETQ. The CDR3 sequence: CASSLVGSSTDTQYF. CDR3 DNA sequence: TGCGCCAGCAGCTTGGTTGGCAGTAGCACAGATACGCAGTATTTT.

This clone was found a few times. The rearrangement joins TRBV3-1 (or the pseudogene TRBV3-2) to TRBJ1-4, with D maybe TRBD1 (5 bases). Germline values: CDR1 LGHDT, CDR2 YNNKEL (reference sequence). There are 17 residues in the CDR3. Trimming removed 1 base at V and 5 bases at J, with 17 bases between. In DNA, the CDR3 is TGTGCCAGCAGCCAAGGGTCCCAGGGACTGAGCAATGAAAAACTGTTTTTT. This gives the protein CASSQGSQGLSNEKLFF.

About this clone itself: Different DNA sequences within this sample yield the same CDR3. The CDR3 loop is CASSMDRLTTDTQYF. The CDR3 nucleotides read TGTGCCAGCAGCATGGACAGACTAACCACAGATACGCAGTATTTT. This sequence joins TRBV11-2 and TRBJ2-3; perhaps TRBD1 as D (6 bases). Germline V gene lookup returns CDR1 SGHAT and CDR2 FQNNGV. The CDR3 is 15 residues long. V was cut by 5 bases and J by 2 bases, with 14 bases left in between.

This clone was detected once. The rearrangement uses TRBV7-2 and TRBJ2-5; a possible D gene is TRBD1 (6 bases). The V and J ends lost 2 bases and 5 bases respectively, with 18 bases between them. Germline values: CDR1 SGHTA, CDR2 FQGNSA. The CDR3 covers 16 residues. The DNA of the CDR3 is TGTGCCAGCAGCTTATTTAGGGGGTATAGCTCGGAGACCCAGTACTTC. Amino acid sequence: CASSLFRGYSSETQYF.